The clone carrying this TCR beta chain was found once. Produced via immunoSEQ multiplex PCR; TCRdb's table is partial and in-frame only. The sample holds over 85,000 clones; more than 75% are singletons and the top ten take less than 3.5%. The sample comes from a study of blood T cell repertoires in COVID-19. Study at large: Samples representing acute and convalescent COVID-19 were sourced from the United States, Italy and Spain. T cells, B-cell-depleted T cells, or PBMCs supplied cDNA or gDNA.

V lost 5 bases to trimming and J lost 7 bases; unmatched junction nucleotides: 3. Germline CDR1 and CDR2: MNHEY and SVGAGI. The CDR3 has 12 amino acids. This chain joins TRBV6-5 and TRBJ1-1; 8 nucleotides match TRBD1. This TCR was recovered from a woman aged 50 to 60 with acute or convalescent COVID-19. Input material: peripheral blood. For the CDR3, the DNA is TGTGCCAGCAGTCGGACAGGGAATGAAGCTTTCTTT. It translates to CASSRTGNEAFF.